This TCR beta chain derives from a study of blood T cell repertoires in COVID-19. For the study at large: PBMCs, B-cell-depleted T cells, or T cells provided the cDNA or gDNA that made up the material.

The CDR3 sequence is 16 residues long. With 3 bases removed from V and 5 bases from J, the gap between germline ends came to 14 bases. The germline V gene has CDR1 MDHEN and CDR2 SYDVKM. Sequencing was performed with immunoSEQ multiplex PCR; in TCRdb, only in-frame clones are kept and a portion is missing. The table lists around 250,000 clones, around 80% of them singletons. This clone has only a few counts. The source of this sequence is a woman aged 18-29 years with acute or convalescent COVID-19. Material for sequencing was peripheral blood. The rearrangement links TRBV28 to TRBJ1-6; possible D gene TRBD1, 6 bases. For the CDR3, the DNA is TGTGCCAGCAGTTTGGGGGGGGGCAGGGATAATTCACCCCTCCACTTT. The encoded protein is CASSLGGGRDNSPLHF.